Sequencing of this T cell receptor delta chain was carried out in a study of gamma-delta chains in newborns, infants, children. TCRdb made new clone calls on the reads using CATT. The repertoire holds about 11,000 delta-chain clones, with over 8% as singletons. The V and J ends lost 3 bases and 0 bases, in that order; junction bases with no gene match: 8. This CDR3 has 17 residues. CDR1 is GEAIGNYY, CDR2 EKD, per germline. Sequenced material: blood. This sequence was found in a child who was a newborn, infant or young child, either healthy, febrile or measles-vaccinated (not recorded which). The rearrangement joins TRDV2 to TRDJ1, with 11 bases fitting TRDD3. CDR3 in amino acids: CACDGLGDTWNTDKLIF. The CDR3 coding sequence is TGTGCCTGTGACGGGCTGGGGGATACTTGGAACACCGATAAACTCATCTTT.